This TCR beta chain originates from a study of OX40 agonist ivuxolimab in advanced cancers. J gave up 8 bases and V 0 bases, and 10 bases lay outside the gene matches. Germline V gives CDR1 MGHDK, CDR2 SYGVNS. The CDR3 sequence is 17 residues long. Clones were read by immunoSEQ multiplex PCR, and TCRdb kept only the in-frame ones, dropping some. The sample carries tens of thousands of clones, about 94% recorded once. This receptor was obtained from an adult with an advanced solid tumor such as melanoma, head and neck, liver or kidney cancer. The rearrangement joins TRBV25-1 to TRBJ1-6; 7 bases are shared with TRBD1. The material was CD4+ or CD8+ T cells sorted from blood, obtained in a trial of the OX40 agonist ivuxolimab. The CDR3 here is CASSEYGGGTADSPLHF. The CDR3 DNA reads TGTGCCAGCAGTGAATATGGAGGTGGGACAGCGGATTCACCCCTCCACTTT.